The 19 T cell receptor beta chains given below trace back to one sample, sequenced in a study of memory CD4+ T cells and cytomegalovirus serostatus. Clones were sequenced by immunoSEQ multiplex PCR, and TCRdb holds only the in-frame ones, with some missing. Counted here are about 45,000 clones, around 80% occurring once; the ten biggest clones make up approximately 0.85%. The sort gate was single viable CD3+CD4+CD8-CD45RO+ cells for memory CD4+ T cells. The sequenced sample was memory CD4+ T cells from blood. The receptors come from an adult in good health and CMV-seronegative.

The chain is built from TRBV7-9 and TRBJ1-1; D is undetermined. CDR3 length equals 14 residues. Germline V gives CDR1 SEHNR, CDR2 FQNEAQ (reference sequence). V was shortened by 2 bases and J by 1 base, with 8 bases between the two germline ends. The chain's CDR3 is CASSLRIRNTEAFF. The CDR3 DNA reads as TGTGCCAGCAGCTTACGTATCCGGAACACTGAAGCTTTCTTT. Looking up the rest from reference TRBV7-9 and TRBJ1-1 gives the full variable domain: DTGVSQNPRHKITKRGQNVTFRCDPISEHNRLYWYRQTLGQGPEFLTYFQNEAQLEKSRLLSDRFSAERPKGSFSTLEIQRTEQGDSAMYLCASSLRIRNTEAFFGQGTRLTVV.

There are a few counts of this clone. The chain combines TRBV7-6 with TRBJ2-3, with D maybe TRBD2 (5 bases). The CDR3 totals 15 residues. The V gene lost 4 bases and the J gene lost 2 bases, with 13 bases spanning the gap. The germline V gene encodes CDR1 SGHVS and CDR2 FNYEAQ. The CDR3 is CASSYGLPSTDTQYF. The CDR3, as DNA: TGTGCCAGCAGCTACGGACTCCCCTCCACAGATACGCAGTATTTT.

Written as DNA, the CDR3 is TGTGCCAGCAGGGCTCGGACAGGGGACTACGAGCAGTACTTC. It encodes CASRARTGDYEQYF. The V call is TRBV2, the J call TRBJ2-7, with TRBD1 matching over 9 bases. CDR1 is SNHLY, CDR2 FYNNEI, per germline. V lost 6 bases and J lost 3; bases outside the gene matches: 6. The CDR3 totals 14 residues.

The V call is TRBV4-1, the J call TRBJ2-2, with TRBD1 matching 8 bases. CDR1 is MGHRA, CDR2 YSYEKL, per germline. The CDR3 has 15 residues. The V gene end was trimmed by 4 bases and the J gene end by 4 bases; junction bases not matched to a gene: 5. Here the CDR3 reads CASSRSGQGTGELFF. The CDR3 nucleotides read TGCGCCAGCAGCCGTTCCGGACAGGGCACCGGGGAGCTGTTTTTT.

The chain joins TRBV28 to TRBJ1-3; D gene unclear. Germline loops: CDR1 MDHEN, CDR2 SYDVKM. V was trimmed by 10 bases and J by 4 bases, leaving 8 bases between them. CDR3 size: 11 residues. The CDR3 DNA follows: TGTGCCACCTATTGGGGAAACACCATATATTTT. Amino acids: CATYWGNTIYF.

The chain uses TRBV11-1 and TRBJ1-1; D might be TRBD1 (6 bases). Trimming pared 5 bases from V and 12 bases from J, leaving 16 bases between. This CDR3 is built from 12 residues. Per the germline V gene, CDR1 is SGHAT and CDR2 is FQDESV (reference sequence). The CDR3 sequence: CASSPRQAEPFF. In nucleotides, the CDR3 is TGTGCCAGCAGCCCTCGACAGGCCGAACCTTTCTTT.

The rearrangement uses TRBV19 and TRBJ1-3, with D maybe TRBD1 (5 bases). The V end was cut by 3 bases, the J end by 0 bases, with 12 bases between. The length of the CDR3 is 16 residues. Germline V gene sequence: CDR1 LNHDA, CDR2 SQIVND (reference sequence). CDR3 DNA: TGTGCCAGTAGTATTGGGGCGGTACTCTCTGGAAACACCATATATTTT. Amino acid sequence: CASSIGAVLSGNTIYF.

The CDR3 DNA reads as TGTGCCAGCAGTTTAATGGGTACAGGGAGGAATTCACCCCTCCACTTT. Residues: CASSLMGTGRNSPLHF. This sequence joins TRBV27 and TRBJ1-6, with D maybe TRBD1 (6 bases). CDR3 length: 16 residues. Germline V gene lookup returns CDR1 MNHEY and CDR2 SMNVEV (reference sequence). V lost 2 bases and J 7 bases, leaving 15 bases between the germline ends.

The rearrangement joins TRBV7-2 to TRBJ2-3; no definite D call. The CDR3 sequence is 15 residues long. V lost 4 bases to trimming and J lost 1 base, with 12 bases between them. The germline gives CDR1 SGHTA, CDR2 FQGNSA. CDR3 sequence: CASSSRFGRTDTQYF. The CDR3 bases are TGTGCCAGCAGCTCTCGGTTCGGACGCACAGATACGCAGTATTTT.

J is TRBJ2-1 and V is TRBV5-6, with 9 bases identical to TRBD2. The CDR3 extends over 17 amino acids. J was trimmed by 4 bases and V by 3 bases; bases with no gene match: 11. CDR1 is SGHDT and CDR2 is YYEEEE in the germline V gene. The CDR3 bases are TGTGCCAGCAGCTCCGCTAGAGGGCTAGCGGGGTACAATGAGCAGTTCTTC. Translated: CASSSARGLAGYNEQFF.

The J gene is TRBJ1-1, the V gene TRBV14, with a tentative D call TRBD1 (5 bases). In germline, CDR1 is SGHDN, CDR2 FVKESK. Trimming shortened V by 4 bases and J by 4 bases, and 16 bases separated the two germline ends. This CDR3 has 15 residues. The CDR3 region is CASSRVAVRATEAFF. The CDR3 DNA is TGTGCCAGCAGCCGAGTAGCAGTCAGGGCCACTGAAGCTTTCTTT.

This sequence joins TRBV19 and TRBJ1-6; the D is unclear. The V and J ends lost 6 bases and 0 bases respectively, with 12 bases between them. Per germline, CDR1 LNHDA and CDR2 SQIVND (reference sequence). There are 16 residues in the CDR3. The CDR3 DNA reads TGTGCCAGTAGCATCTACAGCAGCTCCTATAATTCACCCCTCCACTTT. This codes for CASSIYSSSYNSPLHF.

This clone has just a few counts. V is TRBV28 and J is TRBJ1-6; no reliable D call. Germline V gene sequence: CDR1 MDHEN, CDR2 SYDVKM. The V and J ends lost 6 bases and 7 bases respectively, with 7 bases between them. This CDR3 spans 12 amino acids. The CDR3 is CASSPQNSPLHF. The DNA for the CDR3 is TGTGCCAGCAGCCCCCAGAATTCACCCCTCCACTTT.

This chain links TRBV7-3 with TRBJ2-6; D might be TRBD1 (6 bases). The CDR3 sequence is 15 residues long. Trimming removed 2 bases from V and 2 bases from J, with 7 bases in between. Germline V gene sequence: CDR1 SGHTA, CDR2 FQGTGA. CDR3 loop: CASSLGGAGANVLTF. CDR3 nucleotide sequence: TGTGCCAGCAGCTTAGGGGGCGCTGGGGCCAACGTCCTGACTTTC.

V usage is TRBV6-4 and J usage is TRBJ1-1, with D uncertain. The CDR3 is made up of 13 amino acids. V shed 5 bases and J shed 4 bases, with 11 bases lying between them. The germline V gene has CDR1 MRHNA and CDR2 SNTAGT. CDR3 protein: CASSSEEGTEAFF. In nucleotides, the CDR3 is TGTGCCAGCAGTTCAGAGGAAGGCACTGAAGCTTTCTTT.

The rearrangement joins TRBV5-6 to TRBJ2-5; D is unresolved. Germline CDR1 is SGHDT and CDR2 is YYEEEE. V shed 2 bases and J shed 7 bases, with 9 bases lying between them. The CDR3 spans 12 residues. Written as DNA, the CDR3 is TGTGCCAGCAGCTTATTTGGGATGACCCAGTACTTC. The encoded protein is CASSLFGMTQYF. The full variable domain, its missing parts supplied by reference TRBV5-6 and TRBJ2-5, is DAGVTQSPTHLIKTRGQQVTLRCSPKSGHDTVSWYQQALGQGPQFIFQYYEEEERQRGNFPDRFSGHQFPNYSSELNVNALLLGDSALYLCASSLFGMTQYFGPGTRLLVL.

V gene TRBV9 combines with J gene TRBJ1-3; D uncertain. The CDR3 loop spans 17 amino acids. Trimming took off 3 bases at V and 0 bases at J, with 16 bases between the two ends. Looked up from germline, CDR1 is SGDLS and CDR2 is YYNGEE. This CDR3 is CASSEELGQNSGNTIYF. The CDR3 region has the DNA TGTGCCAGCAGCGAAGAACTCGGGCAGAACTCTGGAAACACCATATATTTT.

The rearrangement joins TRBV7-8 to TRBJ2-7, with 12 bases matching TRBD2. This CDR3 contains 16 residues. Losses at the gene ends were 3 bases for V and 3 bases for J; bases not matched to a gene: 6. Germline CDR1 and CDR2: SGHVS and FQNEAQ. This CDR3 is CASSFRLAGEYYEQYF. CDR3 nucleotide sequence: TGTGCCAGCAGCTTTAGACTAGCGGGGGAGTACTACGAGCAGTACTTC.

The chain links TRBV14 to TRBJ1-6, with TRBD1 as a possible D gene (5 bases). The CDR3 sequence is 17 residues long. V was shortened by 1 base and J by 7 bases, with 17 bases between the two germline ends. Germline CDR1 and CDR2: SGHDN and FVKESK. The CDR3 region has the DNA TGTGCCAGCAGCCAAGCTGGTTTACGGGGGTTGAATTCACCCCTCCACTTT. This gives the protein CASSQAGLRGLNSPLHF.